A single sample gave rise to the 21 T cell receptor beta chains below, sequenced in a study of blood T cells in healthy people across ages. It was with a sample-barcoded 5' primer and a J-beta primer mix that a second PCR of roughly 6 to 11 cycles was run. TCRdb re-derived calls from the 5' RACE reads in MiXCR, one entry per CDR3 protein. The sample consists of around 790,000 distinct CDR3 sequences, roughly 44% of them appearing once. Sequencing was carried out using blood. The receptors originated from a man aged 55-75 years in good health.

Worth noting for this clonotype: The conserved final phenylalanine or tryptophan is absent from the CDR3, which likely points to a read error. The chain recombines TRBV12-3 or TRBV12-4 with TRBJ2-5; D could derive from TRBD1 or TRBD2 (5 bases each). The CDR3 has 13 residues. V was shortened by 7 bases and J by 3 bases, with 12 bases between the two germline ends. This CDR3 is CASKLRDEETQYL. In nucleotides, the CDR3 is TGTGCCAGCAAGCTCCGGGACGAAGAGACCCAGTACTTA.

CDR3 DNA: TGTGCCAGCAGCCTTGGACTAGCGGGGTACCAAGAGACCCAGTACTTC. Its translation is CASSLGLAGYQETQYF. The chain employs TRBV13 and TRBJ2-5; TRBD2 aligns across 12 bases. Germline lookup yields CDR1 PRHDT and CDR2 FYEKMQ (reference sequence). The CDR3 runs 16 residues. V lost 5 bases, J lost 0 bases, and 4 bases stayed unmatched.

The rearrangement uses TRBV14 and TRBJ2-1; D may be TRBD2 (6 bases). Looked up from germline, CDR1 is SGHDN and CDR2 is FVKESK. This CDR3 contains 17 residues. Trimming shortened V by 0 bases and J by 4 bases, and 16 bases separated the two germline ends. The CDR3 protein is CASSQDKGLSIYNEQFF. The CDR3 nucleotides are TGTGCCAGCAGCCAAGATAAAGGACTATCGATTTACAATGAGCAGTTCTTC.

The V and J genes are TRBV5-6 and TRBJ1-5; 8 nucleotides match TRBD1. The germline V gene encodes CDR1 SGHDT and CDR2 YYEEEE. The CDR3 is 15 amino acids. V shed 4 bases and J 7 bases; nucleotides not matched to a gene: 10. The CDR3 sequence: CASSARDRLGQPQHF. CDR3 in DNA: TGTGCCAGCAGCGCCCGGGACAGGCTCGGCCAGCCCCAGCATTTT.

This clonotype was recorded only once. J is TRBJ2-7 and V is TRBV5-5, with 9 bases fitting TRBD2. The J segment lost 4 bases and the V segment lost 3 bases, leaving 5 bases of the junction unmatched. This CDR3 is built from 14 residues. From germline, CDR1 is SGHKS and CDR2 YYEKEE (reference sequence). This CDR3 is CASSSGLAKYEQYF. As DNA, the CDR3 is TGTGCCAGCAGCTCGGGACTAGCTAAATACGAGCAGTACTTC. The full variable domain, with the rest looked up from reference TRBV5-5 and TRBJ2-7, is DAGVTQSPTHLIKTRGQQVTLRCSPISGHKSVSWYQQVLGQGPQFIFQYYEKEERGRGNFPDRFSARQFPNYSSELNVNALLLGDSALYLCASSSGLAKYEQYFGPGTRLTVT.

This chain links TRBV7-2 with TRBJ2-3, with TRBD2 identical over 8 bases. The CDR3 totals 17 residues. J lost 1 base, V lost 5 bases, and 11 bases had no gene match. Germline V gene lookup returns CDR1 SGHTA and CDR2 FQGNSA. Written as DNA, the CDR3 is TGTGCCAGCAGCCCACGGCTAGCGGGTCCCCGCACAGATACGCAGTATTTT. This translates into CASSPRLAGPRTDTQYF.

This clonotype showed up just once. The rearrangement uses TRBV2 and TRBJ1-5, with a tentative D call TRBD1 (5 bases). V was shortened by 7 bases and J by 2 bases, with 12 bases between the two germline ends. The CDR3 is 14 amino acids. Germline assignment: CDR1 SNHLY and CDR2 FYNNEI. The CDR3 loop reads CASTLGVRNQPQHF. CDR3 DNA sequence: TGTGCCAGCACCTTGGGGGTCCGCAATCAGCCCCAGCATTTT.

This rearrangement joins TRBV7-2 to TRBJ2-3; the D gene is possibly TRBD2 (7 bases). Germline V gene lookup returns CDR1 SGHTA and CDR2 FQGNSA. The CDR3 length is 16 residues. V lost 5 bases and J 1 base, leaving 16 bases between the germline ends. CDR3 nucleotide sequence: TGTGCCAGCAGCCAAGGAAGGGGGGGAGGCACAGATACGCAGTATTTT. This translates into CASSQGRGGGTDTQYF.

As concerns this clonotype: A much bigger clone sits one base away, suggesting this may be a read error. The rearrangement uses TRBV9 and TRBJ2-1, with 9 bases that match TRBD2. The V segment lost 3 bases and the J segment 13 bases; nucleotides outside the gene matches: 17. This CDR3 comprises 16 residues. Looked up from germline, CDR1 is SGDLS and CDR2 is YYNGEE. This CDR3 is CASSGYFERGEKTQFF. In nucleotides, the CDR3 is TGTGCCAGCAGCGGATACTTTGAGCGGGGGGAGAAGACCCAGTTCTTC.

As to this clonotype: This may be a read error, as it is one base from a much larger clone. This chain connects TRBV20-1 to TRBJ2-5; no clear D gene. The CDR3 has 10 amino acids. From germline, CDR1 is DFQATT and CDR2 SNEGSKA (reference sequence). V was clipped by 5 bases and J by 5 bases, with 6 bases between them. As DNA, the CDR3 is TGCAGTGCTTTGACCGAGACCCAGTACTTC. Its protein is CSALTETQYF.

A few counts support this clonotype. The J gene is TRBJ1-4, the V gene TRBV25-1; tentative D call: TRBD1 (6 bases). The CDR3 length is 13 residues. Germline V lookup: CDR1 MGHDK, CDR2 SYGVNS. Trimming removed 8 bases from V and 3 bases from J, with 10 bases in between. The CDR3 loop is CASLQGSNEKLFF. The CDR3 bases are TGTGCCAGCCTACAGGGATCTAATGAAAAACTGTTTTTT.

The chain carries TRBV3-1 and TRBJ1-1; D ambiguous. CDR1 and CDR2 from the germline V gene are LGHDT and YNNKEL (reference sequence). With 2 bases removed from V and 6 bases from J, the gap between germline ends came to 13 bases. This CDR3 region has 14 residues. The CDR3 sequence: CASSQQDGRAEAFF. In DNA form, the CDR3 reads TGTGCCAGCAGCCAACAGGACGGCCGGGCTGAAGCTTTCTTT.

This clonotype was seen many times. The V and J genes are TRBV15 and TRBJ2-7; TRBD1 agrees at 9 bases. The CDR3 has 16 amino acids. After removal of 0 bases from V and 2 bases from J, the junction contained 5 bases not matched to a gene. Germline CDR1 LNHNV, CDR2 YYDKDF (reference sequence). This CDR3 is CATSRDPGQGTYEQYF. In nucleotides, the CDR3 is TGTGCCACCAGCAGAGATCCGGGACAGGGAACCTACGAGCAGTACTTC.

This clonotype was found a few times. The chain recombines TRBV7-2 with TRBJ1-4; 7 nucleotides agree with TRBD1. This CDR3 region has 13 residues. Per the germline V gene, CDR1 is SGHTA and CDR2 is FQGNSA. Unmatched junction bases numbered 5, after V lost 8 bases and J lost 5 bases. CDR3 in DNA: TGTGCCAGCGCGGGACAGTCAAATGAAAAACTGTTTTTT. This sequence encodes CASAGQSNEKLFF.

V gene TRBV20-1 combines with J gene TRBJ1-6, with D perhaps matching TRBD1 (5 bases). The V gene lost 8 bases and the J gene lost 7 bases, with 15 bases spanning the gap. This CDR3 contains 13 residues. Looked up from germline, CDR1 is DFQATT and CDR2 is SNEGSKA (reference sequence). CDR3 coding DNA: TGCAGTAACAACGGGGCCGGGAATTCACCCCTCCACTTT. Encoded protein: CSNNGAGNSPLHF.

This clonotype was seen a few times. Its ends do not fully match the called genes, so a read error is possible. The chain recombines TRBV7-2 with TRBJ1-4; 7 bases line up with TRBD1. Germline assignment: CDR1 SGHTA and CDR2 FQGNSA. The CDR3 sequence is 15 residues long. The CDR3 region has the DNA TGTGCCAGCAGCCCACAGGGGTGGGCTAATGGAAAACTGTTTTTT. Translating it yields CASSPQGWANGKLFF.

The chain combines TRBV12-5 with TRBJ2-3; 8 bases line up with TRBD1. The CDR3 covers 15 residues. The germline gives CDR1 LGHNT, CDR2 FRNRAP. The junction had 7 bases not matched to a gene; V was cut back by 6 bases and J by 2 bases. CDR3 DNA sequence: TGTGCTAGTGGCTCAGGGGGCTTTTCCACAGATACGCAGTATTTT. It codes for CASGSGGFSTDTQYF.

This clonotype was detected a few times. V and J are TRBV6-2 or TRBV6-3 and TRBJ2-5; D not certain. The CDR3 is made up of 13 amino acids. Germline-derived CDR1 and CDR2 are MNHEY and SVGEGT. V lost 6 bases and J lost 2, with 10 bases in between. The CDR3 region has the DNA TGTGCCAGCAGAGTCTCTAGTCAAGAGACCCAGTACTTC. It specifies CASRVSSQETQYF.

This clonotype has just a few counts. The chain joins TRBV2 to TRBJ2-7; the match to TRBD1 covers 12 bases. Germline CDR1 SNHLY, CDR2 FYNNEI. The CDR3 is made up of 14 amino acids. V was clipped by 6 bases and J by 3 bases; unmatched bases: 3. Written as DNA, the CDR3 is TGTGCCAGCAGGGGGACAGGGGGCAACTACGAGCAGTACTTC. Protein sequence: CASRGTGGNYEQYF.

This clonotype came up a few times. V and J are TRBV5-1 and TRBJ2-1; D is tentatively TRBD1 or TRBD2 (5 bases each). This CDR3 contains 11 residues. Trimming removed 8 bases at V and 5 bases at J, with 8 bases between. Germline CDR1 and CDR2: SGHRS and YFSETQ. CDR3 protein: CARGRNNEQFF. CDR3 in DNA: TGCGCCAGGGGACGCAACAATGAGCAGTTCTTC.

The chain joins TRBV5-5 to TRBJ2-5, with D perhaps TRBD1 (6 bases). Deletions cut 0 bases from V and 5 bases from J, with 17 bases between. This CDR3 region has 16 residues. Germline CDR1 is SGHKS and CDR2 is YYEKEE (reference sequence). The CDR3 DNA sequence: TGTGCCAGCAGCTTGGGAGTCGGCAGGGGATCGGAGACCCAGTACTTC. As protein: CASSLGVGRGSETQYF.